The present T cell receptor (beta chain) was sequenced within a study of T cell responses to AZD1222 COVID-19 vaccine. Method: immunoSEQ multiplex PCR; TCRdb's copy keeps in-frame clones and lacks some. The table records some 110,000 clones, more than 80% of them present only once. Overall study findings and caveats: AZD1222 recipients seropositive at baseline numbered only five to seven. After two AZD1222 doses, spike-specific TCR breadth and depth rose versus day 0. Sampling captured repertoires only after the peak T cell response.

Germline V CDR1 and CDR2: MNHNY, SVGAGI (reference sequence). This CDR3 comprises 15 residues. Trimming shortened V by 8 bases and J by 0 bases, and 14 bases separated the two germline ends. Second-dose intervals of approximately 4 or approximately 12 weeks were pooled. Details on this clone: Its antigen remains unidentified.

This specimen was peripheral blood, taken 28 days after the second AZD1222 dose. The sequence was obtained from an adult who received the AZD1222 COVID-19 vaccine. V and J are TRBV6-6 and TRBJ1-3, with D possibly being TRBD1 (6 bases). The CDR3 coding sequence is TGTGCCAGCGCTCTAACAGGGAGCTCTGGAAACACCATATATTTT. This encodes CASALTGSSGNTIYF.